What follows are 10 T cell receptor beta chains derived from one specimen sequenced in a study of blood T cell repertoires in COVID-19. TCRdb's table, derived via immunoSEQ multiplex PCR, lists solely in-frame clones and lacks some. Of 240,000 or so clones listed, 80% to 85% are singletons. Sequencing was done on a sample of peripheral blood. The receptors come from a woman younger than 35 with acute or convalescent COVID-19.

This chain connects TRBV4-1 to TRBJ1-2; D call uncertain. The CDR3 consists of 16 residues. The germline V and J ends were trimmed by 0 bases and 0 bases, with 11 bases remaining between them. The germline V gene encodes CDR1 MGHRA and CDR2 YSYEKL. The CDR3, as DNA: TGCGCCAGCAGCCAAGATCTATTACAGCCTAACTATGGCTACACCTTC. It translates to CASSQDLLQPNYGYTF.

J is TRBJ1-2 and V is TRBV12-3 or TRBV12-4, with D uncertain. This CDR3 has 12 residues. Between the trimmed V and J ends, which lost 2 bases and 6 bases, there was a span of 7 bases. CDR3 amino acids: CASSLLGDGYTF. Written as DNA, the CDR3 is TGTGCCAGCAGTTTATTGGGAGATGGCTACACCTTC.

The V call is TRBV18, the J call TRBJ1-2; TRBD1 matches at 7 bases. Germline V gives CDR1 KGHSH, CDR2 LQKENI. CDR3 length: 18 amino acids. J gave up 3 bases and V 3 bases, and 16 bases lay outside the gene matches. The CDR3 region is CASSPYPEQGTSDYGYTF. The CDR3 nucleotides are TGTGCCAGCTCACCCTATCCCGAACAGGGGACCTCCGACTATGGCTACACCTTC.

The chain carries TRBV6-6 and TRBJ2-5; 8 positions match TRBD2. This CDR3 region has 15 residues. V lost 6 bases to trimming and J lost 4 bases; unmatched junction nucleotides: 10. The germline V gene encodes CDR1 MNHNY and CDR2 SVGAGI (reference sequence). CDR3 amino acids: CASRTGLGVRETQYF. CDR3 nucleotide sequence: TGTGCCAGCAGGACGGGACTAGGGGTACGAGAGACCCAGTACTTC.

The genes are TRBV6-5 and TRBJ1-2; 11 positions agree with TRBD1. The CDR3 covers 13 residues. The V gene's germline CDR1 is MNHEY and CDR2 SVGAGI. The trim removed 7 bases at V and 10 bases at J, leaving 8 bases unmatched. The CDR3 coding sequence is TGTGCCAGCAATAAAGGGACAGGGGGATACTACACCTTC. Protein: CASNKGTGGYYTF.

This clone came up a few times. The V call is TRBV7-3, the J call TRBJ2-1; TRBD2 agrees at 7 bases. Looked up from germline, CDR1 is SGHTA and CDR2 is FQGTGA. The CDR3 length is 16 residues. V shed 3 bases, J shed 0 bases, and the junction held 5 bases outside the gene matches. CDR3 sequence (DNA): TGTGCCAGCAGCTTGTGGGGCGGGAGCTCCTACAATGAGCAGTTCTTC. Translation gives CASSLWGGSSYNEQFF.

Here the CDR3 reads CASSPYGGPRYGYTF. Written as DNA, the CDR3 is TGTGCCAGCAGCCCCTACGGGGGGCCCAGATATGGCTACACCTTC. The J gene is TRBJ1-2, the V gene TRBV28; a possible D gene is TRBD1 (6 bases). Trimming removed 6 bases from V and 5 bases from J, with 19 bases in between. The germline CDR1 and CDR2 sequences are MDHEN and SYDVKM. CDR3 size: 15 residues.

The V and J genes are TRBV5-1 and TRBJ2-2, with D unresolved. V was cut by 0 bases and J by 5 bases, with 5 bases left in between. The CDR3 runs to 13 residues. Germline lookup yields CDR1 SGHRS and CDR2 YFSETQ. CDR3 sequence (DNA): TGCGCCAGCAGCTTGGCAGTTACCGGGGAGCTGTTTTTT. Translation gives CASSLAVTGELFF.

The rearrangement joins TRBV27 to TRBJ2-5; D possibly corresponds to TRBD1 (6 bases). The V end was cut by 3 bases, the J end by 3 bases, with 11 bases between. The CDR3 has 14 residues. Per the germline V gene, CDR1 is MNHEY and CDR2 is SMNVEV (reference sequence). CDR3 nucleotides: TGTGCCAGCAGTTTCTTCGGACAGAAAGAGACCCAGTACTTC. It is translated as CASSFFGQKETQYF.

The chain recombines TRBV28 with TRBJ2-7, with no clear D. The CDR3 spans 11 residues. Between the trimmed V and J ends, which lost 5 bases and 4 bases, there was a span of 6 bases. Germline V gives CDR1 MDHEN, CDR2 SYDVKM. As DNA, the CDR3 is TGTGCCAGCAGTGGCAGATACGAGCAGTACTTC. As protein: CASSGRYEQYF.